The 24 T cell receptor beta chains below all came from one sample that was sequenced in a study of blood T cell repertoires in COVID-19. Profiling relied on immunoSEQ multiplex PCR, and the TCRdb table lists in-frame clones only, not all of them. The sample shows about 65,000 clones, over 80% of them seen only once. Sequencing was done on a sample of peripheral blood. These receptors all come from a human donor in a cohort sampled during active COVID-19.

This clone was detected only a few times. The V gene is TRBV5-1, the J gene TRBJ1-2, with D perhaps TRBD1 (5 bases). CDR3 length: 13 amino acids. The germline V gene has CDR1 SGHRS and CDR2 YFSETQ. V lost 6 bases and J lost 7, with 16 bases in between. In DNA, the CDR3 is TGCGCCAGCAACCTGGACACACACGGTGGCTACACCTTC. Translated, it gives CASNLDTHGGYTF.

The CDR3 loop reads CASSLGLASTDTQYF. DNA of the CDR3: TGTGCCAGCAGCCTGGGACTAGCAAGCACAGATACGCAGTATTTT. The chain employs TRBV7-8 and TRBJ2-3; 9 nucleotides agree with TRBD2. This CDR3 has 15 residues. After removal of 5 bases from V and 0 bases from J, the junction contained 3 bases not matched to a gene. The germline V gene has CDR1 SGHVS and CDR2 FQNEAQ.

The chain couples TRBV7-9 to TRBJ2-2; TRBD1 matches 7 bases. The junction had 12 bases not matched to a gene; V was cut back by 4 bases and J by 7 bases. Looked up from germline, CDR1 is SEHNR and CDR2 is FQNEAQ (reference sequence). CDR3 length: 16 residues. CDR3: CASSSSGTVKGGELFF. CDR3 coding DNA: TGTGCCAGCAGCTCCTCCGGGACAGTCAAGGGCGGGGAGCTGTTTTTT.

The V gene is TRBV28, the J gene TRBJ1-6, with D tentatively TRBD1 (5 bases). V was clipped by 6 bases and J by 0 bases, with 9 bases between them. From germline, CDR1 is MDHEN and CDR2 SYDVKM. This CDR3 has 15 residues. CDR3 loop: CASSPGFSYNSPLHF. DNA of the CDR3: TGTGCCAGCAGCCCAGGGTTCTCCTATAATTCACCCCTCCACTTT.

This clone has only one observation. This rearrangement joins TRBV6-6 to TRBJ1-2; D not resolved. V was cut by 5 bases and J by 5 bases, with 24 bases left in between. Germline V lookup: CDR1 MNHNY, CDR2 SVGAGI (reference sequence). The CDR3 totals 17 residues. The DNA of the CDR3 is TGTGCCAGCAGTCCCCAGCAACAGACTCCCGGAGGTTATGGCTACACCTTC. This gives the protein CASSPQQQTPGGYGYTF.

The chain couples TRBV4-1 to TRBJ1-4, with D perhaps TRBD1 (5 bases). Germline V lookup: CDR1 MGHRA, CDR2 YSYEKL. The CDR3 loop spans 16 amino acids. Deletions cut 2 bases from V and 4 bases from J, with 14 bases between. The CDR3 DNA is TGCGCCAGCAGCCAATCTCCGACAGTCAATAATGAAAAACTGTTTTTT. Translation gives CASSQSPTVNNEKLFF.

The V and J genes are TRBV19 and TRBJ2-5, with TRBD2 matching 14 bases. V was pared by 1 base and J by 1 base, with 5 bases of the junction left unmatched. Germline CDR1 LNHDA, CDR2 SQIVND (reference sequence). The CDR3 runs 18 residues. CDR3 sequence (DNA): TGTGCCAGTAGTATAGGACTAGCGGGGGGGTGGACCCAAGAGACCCAGTACTTC. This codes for CASSIGLAGGWTQETQYF. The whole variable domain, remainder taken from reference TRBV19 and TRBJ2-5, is DGGITQSPKYLFRKEGQNVTLSCEQNLNHDAMYWYRQDPGQGLRLIYYSQIVNDFQKGDIAEGYSVSREKKESFPLTVTSAQKNPTAFYLCASSIGLAGGWTQETQYFGPGTRLLVL.

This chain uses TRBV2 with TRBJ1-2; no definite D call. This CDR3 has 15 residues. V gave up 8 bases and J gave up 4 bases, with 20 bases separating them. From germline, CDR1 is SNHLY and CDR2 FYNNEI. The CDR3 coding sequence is TGTGCCAGCGCCAACGCGGGATCCAGTCCCTATGGCTACACCTTC. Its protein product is CASANAGSSPYGYTF.

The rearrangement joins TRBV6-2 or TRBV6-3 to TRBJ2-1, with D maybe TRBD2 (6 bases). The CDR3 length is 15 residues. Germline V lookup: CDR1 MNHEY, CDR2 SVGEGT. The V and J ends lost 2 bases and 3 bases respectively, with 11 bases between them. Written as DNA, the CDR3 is TGTGCCAGCAGTTACAGGGGAGGCGGCTACAATGAGCAGTTCTTC. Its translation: CASSYRGGGYNEQFF.

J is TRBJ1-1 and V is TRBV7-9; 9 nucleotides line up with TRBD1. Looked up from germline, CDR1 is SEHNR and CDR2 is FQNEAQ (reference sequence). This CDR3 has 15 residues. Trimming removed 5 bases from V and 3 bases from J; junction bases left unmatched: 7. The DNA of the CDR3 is TGTGCCAGCAGCCGCACAGGGGGCAGGTACACTGAAGCTTTCTTT. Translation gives CASSRTGGRYTEAFF.

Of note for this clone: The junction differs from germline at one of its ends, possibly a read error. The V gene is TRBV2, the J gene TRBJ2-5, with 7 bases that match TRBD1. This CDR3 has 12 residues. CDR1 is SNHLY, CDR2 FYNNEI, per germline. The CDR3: CANGQEKEAQYF. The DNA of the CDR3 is TGTGCCAACGGACAGGAAAAAGAGGCCCAGTACTTC.

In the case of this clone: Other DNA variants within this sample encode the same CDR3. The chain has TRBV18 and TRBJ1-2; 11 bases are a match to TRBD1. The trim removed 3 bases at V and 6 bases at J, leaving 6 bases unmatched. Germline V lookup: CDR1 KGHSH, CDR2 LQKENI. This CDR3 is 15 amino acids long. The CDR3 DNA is TGTGCCAGCTCACCCCCGGGACAGGGGGAGCATGGCTACACCTTC. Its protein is CASSPPGQGEHGYTF.

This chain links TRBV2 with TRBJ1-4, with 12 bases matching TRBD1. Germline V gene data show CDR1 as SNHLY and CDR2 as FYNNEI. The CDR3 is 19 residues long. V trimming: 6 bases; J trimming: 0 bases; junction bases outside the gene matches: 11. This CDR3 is CASRFLGQGAGATNEKLFF. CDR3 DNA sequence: TGTGCCAGCAGATTCTTGGGACAGGGGGCGGGAGCAACTAATGAAAAACTGTTTTTT.

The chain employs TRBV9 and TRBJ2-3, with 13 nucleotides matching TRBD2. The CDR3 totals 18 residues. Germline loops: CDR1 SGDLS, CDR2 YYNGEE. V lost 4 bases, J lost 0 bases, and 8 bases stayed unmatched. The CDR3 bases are TGTGCCAGCAGCATGGGACTAGCGGGGAGTTCTAGCACAGATACGCAGTATTTT. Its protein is CASSMGLAGSSSTDTQYF.

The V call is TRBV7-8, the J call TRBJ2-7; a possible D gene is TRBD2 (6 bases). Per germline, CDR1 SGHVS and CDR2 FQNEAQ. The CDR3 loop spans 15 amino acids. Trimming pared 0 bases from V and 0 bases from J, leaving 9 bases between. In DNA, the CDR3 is TGTGCCAGCAGCTTAGCGGTGGGACTCTCCTACGAGCAGTACTTC. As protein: CASSLAVGLSYEQYF.

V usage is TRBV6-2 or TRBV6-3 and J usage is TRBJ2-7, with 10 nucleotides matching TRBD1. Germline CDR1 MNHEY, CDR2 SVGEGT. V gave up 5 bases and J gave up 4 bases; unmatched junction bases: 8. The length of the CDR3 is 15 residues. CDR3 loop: CASSPRDRGFYEQYF. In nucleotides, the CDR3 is TGTGCCAGCAGTCCCCGGGACAGGGGATTTTACGAGCAGTACTTC.

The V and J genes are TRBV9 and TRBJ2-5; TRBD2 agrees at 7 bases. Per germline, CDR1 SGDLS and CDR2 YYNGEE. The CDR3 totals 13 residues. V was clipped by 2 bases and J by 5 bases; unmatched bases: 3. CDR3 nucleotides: TGTGCCAGCAGCGTCGGACTAGTGGAGACCCAGTACTTC. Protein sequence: CASSVGLVETQYF.

CDR3 sequence reads: CASSQGGVAKNIQYF. CDR3 bases: TGTGCCAGCAGTCAGGGCGGGGTGGCCAAAAACATTCAGTACTTC. The J gene is TRBJ2-4, the V gene TRBV2; possibly TRBD2 for D (6 bases). The CDR3 runs to 15 residues. Trimming took 5 bases from V and 1 from J, leaving 12 bases between them. Per the germline V gene, CDR1 is SNHLY and CDR2 is FYNNEI.

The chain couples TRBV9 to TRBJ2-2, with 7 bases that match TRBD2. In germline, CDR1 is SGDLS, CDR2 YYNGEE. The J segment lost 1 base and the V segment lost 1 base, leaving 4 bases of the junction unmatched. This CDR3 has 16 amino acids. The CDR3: CASSVRGDLNTGELFF. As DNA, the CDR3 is TGTGCCAGCAGCGTACGGGGGGATCTGAACACCGGGGAGCTGTTTTTT.

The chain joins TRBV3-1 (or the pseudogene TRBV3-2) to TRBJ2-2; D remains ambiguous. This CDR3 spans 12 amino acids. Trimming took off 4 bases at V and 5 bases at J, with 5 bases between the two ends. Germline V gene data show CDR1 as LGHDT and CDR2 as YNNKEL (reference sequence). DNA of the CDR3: TGTGCCAGCAGCCCAGGTACCGGGGAGCTGTTTTTT. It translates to CASSPGTGELFF.

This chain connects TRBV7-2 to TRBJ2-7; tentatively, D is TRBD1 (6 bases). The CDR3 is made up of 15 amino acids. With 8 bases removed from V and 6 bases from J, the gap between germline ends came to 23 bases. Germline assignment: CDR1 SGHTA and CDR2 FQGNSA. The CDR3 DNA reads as TGTGCCAGCGGGCAACGGGCAGGGGCACTGAGCGAGCAGTACTTC. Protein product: CASGQRAGALSEQYF.

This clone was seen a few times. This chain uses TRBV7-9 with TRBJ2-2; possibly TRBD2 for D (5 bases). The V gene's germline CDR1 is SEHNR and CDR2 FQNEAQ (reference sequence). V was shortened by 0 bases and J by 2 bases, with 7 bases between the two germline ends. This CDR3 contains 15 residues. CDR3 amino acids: CASSLARANTGELFF. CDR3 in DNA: TGTGCCAGCAGCTTAGCGCGGGCTAACACCGGGGAGCTGTTTTTT.

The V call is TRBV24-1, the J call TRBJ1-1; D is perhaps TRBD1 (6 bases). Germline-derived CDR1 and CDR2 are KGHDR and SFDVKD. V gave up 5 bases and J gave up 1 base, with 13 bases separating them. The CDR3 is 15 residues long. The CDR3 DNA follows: TGTGCCACCAGTGGGGGTCAGGGGAGGAACACTGAAGCTTTCTTT. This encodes CATSGGQGRNTEAFF.

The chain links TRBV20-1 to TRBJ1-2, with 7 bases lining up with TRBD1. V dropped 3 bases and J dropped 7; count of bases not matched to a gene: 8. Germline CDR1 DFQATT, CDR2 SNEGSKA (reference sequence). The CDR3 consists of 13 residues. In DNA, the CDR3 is TGCAGTGCTAGTATACAGGGGTATCGTGGCTACACCTTC. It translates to CSASIQGYRGYTF.